The rows below give T cell receptor beta chains drawn from one sample of a study of T cell changes during pregnancy in multiple sclerosis. Here immunoSEQ multiplex PCR was the method, and the copy in TCRdb shows in-frame clones only, minus some. This table has some 50,000 clones, approximately 90% appearing once. Specimen: CD8+ T cells from peripheral blood mononuclear cells, collected in the second trimester of pregnancy. These receptors came from a female donor with multiple sclerosis, enrolled in a pregnancy study. Both conserved end residues are part of each CDR3. The order of the fields is V gene, D gene, J gene, clone size, CDR3 DNA, CDR3 protein. The D gene is left open where the match is weak. Some rows mark clone size as missing; the rest say once, few, many or name a class of expanded clone.

>TRBV10-3|-|TRBJ2-7|once
TGTGCCACCCGAGGCGTAAGAGACTACGAGCAGTACTTC
CATRGVRDYEQYF
>TRBV9|-|TRBJ1-2|-
TGTGCCAGCAGCGTAGGACTTCCTGGAGGGGACTATGGCTACACCTTC
CASSVGLPGGDYGYTF
>TRBV19|-|TRBJ1-1|once
TGTGCCAGTACCCCATCGGGGGGGAACTTTCCTTCTGAAGCTTTCTTT
CASTPSGGNFPSEAFF
>TRBV15|-|TRBJ2-3|-
TGTGCCACCAGCGGGGGGGCAGGCGATACGCAGTATTTT
CATSGGAGDTQYF
>TRBV27|-|TRBJ2-7|-
TGTGCCAGCAGTTTAGGGACTGAGACCTACGAGCAGTACTTC
CASSLGTETYEQYF
>TRBV11-2|-|TRBJ1-2|-
TGTGCCAGCAGTTCGGGTTGGCGGACTGACAACTATGGCTACACCTTC
CASSSGWRTDNYGYTF
>TRBV7-9|-|TRBJ1-3|-
TGTGCCAGCAGCCCCCGCCACTCCTTTTATTACTCCTCTGGAAACACCATATATTTT
CASSPRHSFYYSSGNTIYF
>TRBV6-1|TRBD1|TRBJ1-1|-
TGTGCCAGCACCTTGACAGGGGGGGACACTGAAGCTTTCTTT
CASTLTGGDTEAFF
>TRBV6-1|-|TRBJ2-7|-
TGTGCCAGCATCGAAGGGGTAGGGGCCTCTTTCGAGCAGTACTTC
CASIEGVGASFEQYF
>TRBV7-9|-|TRBJ2-3|-
TGTGCCAGCAGCCTAAAGCCCAGCGGCACAGATACGCAGTATTTT
CASSLKPSGTDTQYF
>TRBV7-7|-|TRBJ1-1|-
TGTGCTAGCAGCTTCGGGGTGGCCACTGAAGCTTTCTTT
CASSFGVATEAFF
>TRBV4-2|-|TRBJ2-7|-
TGTGCCAGCAGCTCCCACTCCCAGGGTGGGGAGCAGTACTTC
CASSSHSQGGEQYF
>TRBV7-2|-|TRBJ1-5|once
TGTGCCAGCAGCTTAGGAGGCGGCAGCAATCAGCCCCAGCATTTT
CASSLGGGSNQPQHF
>TRBV29-1|TRBD1|TRBJ2-2|-
TGCAGCGTTGGGGGACCGGGACAGGGTACCGGGGAGCTGTTTTTT
CSVGGPGQGTGELFF
>TRBV5-8|-|TRBJ1-5|-
TGTGCCAGCAGCTTTGGAGGTCAGCCCCAGCATTTT
CASSFGGQPQHF
>TRBV6-5|TRBD2|TRBJ2-7|once
TGTGCCAGCAGTCCAAACAGCGGGGACTACGAGCAGTACTTC
CASSPNSGDYEQYF
>TRBV4-2|-|TRBJ1-1|-
TGTGCCAGCAGCCAGACGGGGGATGAAGCTTTCTTT
CASSQTGDEAFF
>TRBV10-3|-|TRBJ1-1|-
TGTGCCATCAGGCCTTACAGTGACACTGAAGCTTTCTTT
CAIRPYSDTEAFF
>TRBV9|TRBD1|TRBJ2-7|-
TGTGCCAGCAGCGTAGGGACAGGGGATTCCTACGAGCAGTACTTC
CASSVGTGDSYEQYF
>TRBV10-3|-|TRBJ1-6|-
TGTGCCATCAGTGAGCCCACATGGACAGTCAGCTCCTATAATTCACCCCTCCACTTT
CAISEPTWTVSSYNSPLHF
>TRBV6-4|TRBD2|TRBJ2-1|many
TGTGCCAGCAGTGAGACTAGCGGGGGGAACAATGAGCAGTTCTTC
CASSETSGGNNEQFF
>TRBV5-6|-|TRBJ1-6|-
TGTGCCAGCAGCTCCGGTGGGGGCGGTTCACCCCTCCACTTT
CASSSGGGGSPLHF